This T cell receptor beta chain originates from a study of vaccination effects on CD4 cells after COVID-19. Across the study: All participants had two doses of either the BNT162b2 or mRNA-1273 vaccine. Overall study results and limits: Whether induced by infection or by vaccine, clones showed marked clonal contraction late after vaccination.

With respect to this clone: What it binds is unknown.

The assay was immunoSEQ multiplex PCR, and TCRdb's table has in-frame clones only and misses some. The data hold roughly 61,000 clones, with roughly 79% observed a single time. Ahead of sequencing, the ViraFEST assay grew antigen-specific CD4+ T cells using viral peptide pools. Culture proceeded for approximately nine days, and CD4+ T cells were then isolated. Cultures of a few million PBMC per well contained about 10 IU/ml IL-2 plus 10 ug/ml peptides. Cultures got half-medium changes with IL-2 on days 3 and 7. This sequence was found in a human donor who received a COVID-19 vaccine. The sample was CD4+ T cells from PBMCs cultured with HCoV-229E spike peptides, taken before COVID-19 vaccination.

DNA for the CDR3: TGTGCCAGCAGTTACACCCACAGGGTGGAGAACACTGAAGCTTTCTTT. Its protein is CASSYTHRVENTEAFF. This sequence joins TRBV6-5 and TRBJ1-1, with D tentatively TRBD1 (6 bases). V lost 2 bases to trimming and J lost 1 base, with 14 bases between them. Germline CDR1 MNHEY, CDR2 SVGAGI. The CDR3 runs 16 residues.